Below, 10 T cell receptor beta chains from the same sample are listed, as sequenced in a study of cytomegalovirus exposure and HLA in healthy donors. PCR amplification relied on 60 Vbeta primers (plus 13 Jbeta primers). Generated by immunoSEQ multiplex PCR, the TCRdb table keeps only in-frame clones and is missing some. The sample holds 140,000 to 150,000 clones, around two thirds seen once. Sequencing used PBMCs. These receptors all come from a woman between 55 and 75 years old in good health and CMV-seropositive.

This clone was counted between two and nine times. This chain connects TRBV27 to TRBJ2-7; 12 nucleotides match TRBD2. This CDR3 contains 17 residues. Germline trimming cut 3 bases from V and 3 bases from J; bases unmatched to any gene: 9. Germline CDR1 is MNHEY and CDR2 is SMNVEV (reference sequence). CDR3 amino acids: CASSLSTSGRRGYEQYF. CDR3 DNA: TGTGCCAGCAGTTTGTCGACTAGCGGGAGACGTGGCTACGAGCAGTACTTC.

This chain connects TRBV23-1 to TRBJ2-7; a possible D gene is TRBD2 (6 bases). TRBV23-1 is an open reading frame, and its role is uncertain. With 6 bases removed from V and 10 bases from J, the gap between germline ends came to 19 bases. The CDR3 extends over 13 amino acids. The CDR3 loop reads CASSPLANWFQYF. CDR3 nucleotides: TGCGCCAGCAGCCCACTAGCTAATTGGTTTCAGTACTTC.

The chain joins TRBV5-1 to TRBJ1-1; 8 bases align to TRBD1. The CDR3 consists of 15 residues. Germline assignment: CDR1 SGHRS and CDR2 YFSETQ. V dropped 1 base and J dropped 2; count of bases not matched to a gene: 4. The CDR3 sequence is CASSLTDRANTEAFF. CDR3 DNA sequence: TGCGCCAGCAGCTTGACGGACAGGGCCAACACTGAAGCTTTCTTT.

For the CDR3, the DNA is TGTGCCAGCTCACCGGGCATAAACACTGAAGCTTTCTTT. Its translation is CASSPGINTEAFF. The chain uses TRBV18 and TRBJ1-1; D is unclear. Germline V CDR1 and CDR2: KGHSH, LQKENI. V lost 3 bases to trimming and J lost 2 bases, with 7 bases between them. The CDR3 runs 13 residues. Filled out from reference TRBV18 and TRBJ1-1, the complete variable domain reads NAGVMQNPRHLVRRRGQEARLRCSPMKGHSHVYWYRQLPEEGLKFMVYLQKENIIDESGMPKERFSAEFPKEGPSILRIQQVVRGDSAAYFCASSPGINTEAFFGQGTRLTVV.

This sequence joins TRBV2 and TRBJ2-5, with D possibly being TRBD1 (6 bases). The CDR3 is 12 residues long. Germline V gives CDR1 SNHLY, CDR2 FYNNEI. With 2 bases removed from V and 5 bases from J, the gap between germline ends came to 6 bases. The CDR3 DNA reads TGTGCCAGCAGTGAAAGGGGGGAGACCCAGTACTTC. This sequence encodes CASSERGETQYF. Using reference TRBV2 and TRBJ2-5 for the parts outside the CDR3, the full variable domain is EPEVTQTPSHQVTQMGQEVILRCVPISNHLYFYWYRQILGQKVEFLVSFYNNEISEKSEIFDDQFSVERPDGSNFTLKIRSTKLEDSAMYFCASSERGETQYFGPGTRLLVL.

The chain is built from TRBV20-1 and TRBJ1-1, with D maybe TRBD1 (5 bases). V lost 4 bases to trimming and J lost 8 bases, with 11 bases between them. This CDR3 is 11 amino acids long. Per germline, CDR1 DFQATT and CDR2 SNEGSKA (reference sequence). CDR3 in DNA: TGCAGTGCTATTGACAGCCTGGAAGCTTTCTTT. Amino acid sequence: CSAIDSLEAFF.

The chain employs TRBV28 and TRBJ1-2, with a tentative D call TRBD1 (6 bases). Trimming left V 6 bases short and J 7 bases short, with 21 bases between. The length of the CDR3 is 15 residues. From germline, CDR1 is MDHEN and CDR2 SYDVKM. The CDR3 nucleotides read TGTGCCAGCAGATATAGTATGGACAGCGGCGGTGGCTACACCTTC. It codes for CASRYSMDSGGGYTF.

This clone was recorded a few times. The chain is built from TRBV6-1 and TRBJ1-1; 8 bases are a match to TRBD1. Germline lookup yields CDR1 MNHNS and CDR2 SASEGT. The CDR3 is 15 residues long. The V and J ends lost 6 bases and 0 bases, in that order; junction bases with no gene match: 6. The CDR3 nucleotides are TGTGCCAGCAGGACAGGGGAGGTTATGAACACTGAAGCTTTCTTT. Protein product: CASRTGEVMNTEAFF.

The chain uses TRBV9 and TRBJ1-3; D is unresolved. Germline CDR1 SGDLS, CDR2 YYNGEE. The CDR3 contains 15 residues. V gave up 0 bases and J gave up 0 bases, with 7 bases separating them. The CDR3 sequence is CASSVAASSGNTIYF. CDR3 bases: TGTGCCAGCAGCGTAGCCGCCAGCTCTGGAAACACCATATATTTT.

This rearrangement joins TRBV7-2 to TRBJ1-1; possible D gene TRBD1, 5 bases. The CDR3 consists of 13 residues. V lost 5 bases and J lost 9, with 16 bases in between. Germline assignment: CDR1 SGHTA and CDR2 FQGNSA. The CDR3 DNA follows: TGTGCCAGCAGCCCAGGGCAGGCCCAACAAGCTTTCTTT. The encoded protein is CASSPGQAQQAFF.